This paragraph reports one T cell receptor (beta chain). Its antigen is not identified. The sequenced cases were selected for having the highest brain T cell transcript signatures. This sample stems from a study of brain T cells in children with intractable seizures. Profiling relied on immunoSEQ multiplex PCR, and the TCRdb table lists in-frame clones only, not all of them. This sample yields under 150,000 clones, of which roughly 94% are seen a single time; under 4.5% belongs to the top ten. General observations from the study: Absence of clones before surgery may stem from lower sequencing depth.

Germline CDR1 MDHEN, CDR2 SYDVKM. CDR3 length: 15 amino acids. V shed 1 base and J 0 bases; nucleotides not matched to a gene: 3. This clonotype originated in a boy in the first two years of life with hemimegalencephaly and intractable seizures. The material was peripheral blood, obtained at surgery. V gene TRBV28 combines with J gene TRBJ2-7; TRBD2 matches 7 bases. The CDR3 spells CASSLSREGSYEQYF. Here the CDR3 DNA reads TGTGCCAGCAGTTTATCGAGGGAGGGCTCCTACGAGCAGTACTTC.